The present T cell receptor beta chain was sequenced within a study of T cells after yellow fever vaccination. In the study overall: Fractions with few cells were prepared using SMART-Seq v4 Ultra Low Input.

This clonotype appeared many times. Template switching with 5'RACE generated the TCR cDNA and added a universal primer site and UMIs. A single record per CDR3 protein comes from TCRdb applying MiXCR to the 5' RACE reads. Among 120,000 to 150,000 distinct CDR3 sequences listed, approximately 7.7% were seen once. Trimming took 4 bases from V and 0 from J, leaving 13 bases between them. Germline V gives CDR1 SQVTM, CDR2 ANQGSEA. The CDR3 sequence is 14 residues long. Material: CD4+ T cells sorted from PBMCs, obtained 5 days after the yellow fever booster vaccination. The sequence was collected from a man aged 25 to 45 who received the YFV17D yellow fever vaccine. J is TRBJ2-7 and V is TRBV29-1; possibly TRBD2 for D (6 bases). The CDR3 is CSVGGRFSSYEQYF. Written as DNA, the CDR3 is TGCAGCGTTGGAGGGAGGTTCAGCTCCTACGAGCAGTACTTC.